The 19 T cell receptor beta chains presented below share a single source sample, sequenced in a study of CD8 T cells in Susac syndrome. A quantity of about 0.5 to 1 ug RNA underwent reverse transcription using random hexamers. TCRdb passed the immunoSEQ multiplex PCR reads through MiXCR, listing each CDR3 protein once. This table holds 150,000 to 200,000 distinct CDR3 sequences, roughly 92% found once. The specimen sequenced was CD4+ T cells from PBMCs. The receptors were gathered from a human donor with Susac syndrome.

This chain uses TRBV29-1 with TRBJ1-2; 8 bases fit TRBD1. V shed 4 bases, J shed 5 bases, and the junction held 6 bases outside the gene matches. Germline lookup yields CDR1 SQVTM and CDR2 ANQGSEA. This CDR3 comprises 13 residues. The CDR3, as DNA: TGCAGCGTTGGAACAGGGGGGGGATATGGCTACACCTTC. It codes for CSVGTGGGYGYTF.

The chain employs TRBV5-6 and TRBJ2-6; maybe TRBD2 (6 bases). Trimming took 3 bases from V and 0 from J, leaving 10 bases between them. The length of the CDR3 is 16 residues. Germline lookup yields CDR1 SGHDT and CDR2 YYEEEE. CDR3 amino acids: CASSWGLSSGANVLTF. The CDR3 DNA reads TGTGCCAGCAGCTGGGGACTGTCCTCTGGGGCCAACGTCCTGACTTTC. The whole variable domain, filled in from reference TRBV5-6 and TRBJ2-6, reads DAGVTQSPTHLIKTRGQQVTLRCSPKSGHDTVSWYQQALGQGPQFIFQYYEEEERQRGNFPDRFSGHQFPNYSSELNVNALLLGDSALYLCASSWGLSSGANVLTFGAGSRLTVL.

The chain has TRBV29-1 and TRBJ2-7, with 11 bases matching TRBD1. CDR3 length equals 16 residues. Germline lookup yields CDR1 SQVTM and CDR2 ANQGSEA. J was trimmed by 0 bases and V by 7 bases; bases with no gene match: 11. The CDR3 DNA sequence: TGCAGCGCTCTCCCGGGACAGGGGGTCAACTCCTACGAGCAGTACTTC. As protein: CSALPGQGVNSYEQYF.

The chain is built from TRBV20-1 and TRBJ1-4, with no clear D. This CDR3 comprises 14 residues. V was clipped by 6 bases and J by 4 bases, with 15 bases between them. Germline values: CDR1 DFQATT, CDR2 SNEGSKA (reference sequence). The CDR3 sequence: CSAQPLGHNEKLFF. The CDR3 DNA reads TGCAGTGCGCAGCCCCTAGGGCATAATGAAAAACTGTTTTTT.

The genes are TRBV6-5 and TRBJ2-5; the match to TRBD2 covers 8 bases. V lost 0 bases to trimming and J lost 4 bases; unmatched junction nucleotides: 10. Per germline, CDR1 MNHEY and CDR2 SVGAGI. CDR3 length equals 17 residues. The CDR3: CASSYSRTSLMSETQYF. The CDR3 DNA follows: TGTGCCAGCAGTTACTCAAGGACTAGCCTGATGTCAGAGACCCAGTACTTC.

CDR3 in amino acids: CASSLTRNTEAFF. CDR3 coding DNA: TGTGCCAGCAGCTTAACGAGGAACACTGAAGCTTTCTTT. This chain uses TRBV7-6 with TRBJ1-1; no definite D call. The V end was cut by 2 bases, the J end by 1 base, with 5 bases between. The CDR3 is 13 amino acids. The germline gives CDR1 SGHVS, CDR2 FNYEAQ.

CDR3 sequence reads: CASRPDGLEQFF. CDR3 nucleotide sequence: TGTGCCAGCAGGCCCGACGGGCTTGAGCAGTTCTTC. The chain joins TRBV2 to TRBJ2-1; D is ambiguous. V lost 6 bases, J lost 9 bases, and 12 bases lay in between. CDR3 length: 12 residues. CDR1 and CDR2 from the germline V gene are SNHLY and FYNNEI. Using reference TRBV2 and TRBJ2-1 for the parts outside the CDR3, the full variable domain is EPEVTQTPSHQVTQMGQEVILRCVPISNHLYFYWYRQILGQKVEFLVSFYNNEISEKSEIFDDQFSVERPDGSNFTLKIRSTKLEDSAMYFCASRPDGLEQFFGPGTRLTVL.

V and J are TRBV7-2 and TRBJ2-5; 9 nucleotides line up with TRBD1. V shed 5 bases, J shed 5 bases, and the junction held 6 bases outside the gene matches. The CDR3 is 14 residues long. The germline V gene has CDR1 SGHTA and CDR2 FQGNSA. The CDR3 nucleotides are TGTGCCAGCAGCGTAGACAGGGGGGGCGAGACCCAGTACTTC. It encodes CASSVDRGGETQYF.

The V call is TRBV7-8, the J call TRBJ1-3, with D uncertain. CDR1 SGHVS and CDR2 FQNEAQ come from the germline V gene. Trimming removed 5 bases from V and 6 bases from J, with 8 bases in between. The CDR3 consists of 12 residues. CDR3 loop: CASSPATNTIYF. In nucleotides, the CDR3 is TGTGCCAGCAGCCCGGCTACAAACACCATATATTTT.

The rearrangement uses TRBV2 and TRBJ2-5, with D possibly being TRBD1 (5 bases). The CDR3 has 13 amino acids. Germline lookup yields CDR1 SNHLY and CDR2 FYNNEI. V lost 4 bases and J lost 2, with 8 bases in between. CDR3 bases: TGTGCCAGCAGTGGACAGCAACAAGAGACCCAGTACTTC. Translating gives CASSGQQQETQYF.

CDR3 amino acids: CASSQSTGYEQYF. The CDR3, as DNA: TGTGCCAGCAGCCAAAGCACGGGCTACGAGCAGTACTTC. The chain recombines TRBV3-1 with TRBJ2-7; unclear D gene. Germline-derived CDR1 and CDR2 are LGHDT and YNNKEL (reference sequence). V lost 2 bases and J 3 bases, leaving 8 bases between the germline ends. The CDR3 sequence is 13 residues long.

This chain uses TRBV5-1 with TRBJ1-1; the D gene is possibly TRBD1 (5 bases). This CDR3 has 13 amino acids. Germline values: CDR1 SGHRS, CDR2 YFSETQ. Trimming stripped 5 bases from V and 1 base from J, with 9 bases between. DNA for the CDR3: TGCGCCAGCAGAAATCAGGGGAACACTGAAGCTTTCTTT. This translates into CASRNQGNTEAFF.

This chain links TRBV3-1 with TRBJ2-5; D not resolved. V gave up 1 base and J gave up 5 bases, with 11 bases separating them. This CDR3 has 14 amino acids. In germline, CDR1 is LGHDT, CDR2 YNNKEL (reference sequence). CDR3 in amino acids: CASSQVKGRETQYF. The CDR3 nucleotides are TGTGCCAGCAGCCAAGTGAAAGGACGGGAGACCCAGTACTTC.

The V call is TRBV18, the J call TRBJ2-3, with 7 bases fitting TRBD1. With V trimmed by 3 bases and J by 6 bases, 3 bases remained unmatched. In germline, CDR1 is KGHSH, CDR2 LQKENI. The CDR3 runs to 13 residues. CDR3 region: CASSPQGVDTQYF. The DNA for the CDR3 is TGTGCCAGCTCACCGCAGGGGGTTGATACGCAGTATTTT. Based on the CDR3 plus reference TRBV18 and TRBJ2-3, the full variable domain is NAGVMQNPRHLVRRRGQEARLRCSPMKGHSHVYWYRQLPEEGLKFMVYLQKENIIDESGMPKERFSAEFPKEGPSILRIQQVVRGDSAAYFCASSPQGVDTQYFGPGTRLTVL.

The V and J genes are TRBV4-2 and TRBJ1-6, with D possibly TRBD1 on 5 matching bases. The germline V gene encodes CDR1 LGHNA and CDR2 YNFKEQ. The CDR3 consists of 15 residues. Trimming removed 0 bases at V and 6 bases at J, with 9 bases between. The CDR3, as DNA: TGTGCCAGCAGCCAAGACGGGACCGTTAATTCACCCCTCCACTTT. This codes for CASSQDGTVNSPLHF.

This chain joins TRBV18 and TRBJ2-7; a weak D match, TRBD1 (6 bases). Trimming took 0 bases from V and 2 from J, leaving 8 bases between them. Looked up from germline, CDR1 is KGHSH and CDR2 is LQKENI. This CDR3 contains 14 residues. CDR3: CASSPPGQPYEQYF. The CDR3 DNA is TGTGCCAGCTCACCACCTGGACAGCCCTACGAGCAGTACTTC.

The chain links TRBV20-1 to TRBJ1-4, with unresolved D. The germline CDR1 and CDR2 sequences are DFQATT and SNEGSKA (reference sequence). The CDR3 totals 11 residues. Trimming took off 0 bases at V and 8 bases at J, with 4 bases between the two ends. Here the CDR3 DNA reads TGCAGTGCTAGAGATGGCGAAAAACTGTTTTTT. Translation: CSARDGEKLFF.

The rearrangement links TRBV3-1 to TRBJ1-1; possibly TRBD1 for D (5 bases). Trimming cost V 1 base and J 1 base, with 10 bases left between them. Germline V gene sequence: CDR1 LGHDT, CDR2 YNNKEL (reference sequence). The CDR3 spans 15 residues. This CDR3 reads CASSQGRERNTEAFF. CDR3 bases: TGTGCCAGCAGCCAAGGCAGGGAACGGAACACTGAAGCTTTCTTT.

The chain combines TRBV28 with TRBJ2-7, with a tentative D call TRBD2 (7 bases). The CDR3 sequence is 12 residues long. V gave up 8 bases and J gave up 6 bases, with 14 bases separating them. The germline CDR1 and CDR2 sequences are MDHEN and SYDVKM. CDR3: CASLGGPGEQYF. The CDR3 DNA reads TGTGCCAGCCTCGGGGGGCCGGGCGAGCAGTACTTC.